What follows is one TCR beta chain and its context. Its antigen has not been determined. No per-base quality is available; no much larger clone lies one base away. The cohort comprised some 700 healthy bone marrow donors. Cohort members were all nominally healthy when sampled, although unrecorded immune exposures were likely present. The donor was CMV seropositive and was included in the group of 270 or so seropositive cohort members. Every donor gave a peripheral blood sample, and the peripheral blood mononuclear cells from that sample were used for TCR beta sequencing. The Qiagen DNeasy Blood Extraction Kit was used to extract genomic DNA from the blood cell samples. The library was generated by the immunoSEQ multiplex PCR assay. The multiplex PCR relied on a mix of 60 forward primers for TCR Vbeta segments and 13 reverse primers for TCR Jbeta segments. A multiplex PCR assay on genomic DNA amplified the CDR3 region of rearranged TCR beta genes. The Illumina HiSeq System was used to sequence the amplified TCR beta libraries as 87-base-pair reads. The original methods were these. In a later analysis, some 80 million unique TCR beta chains were counted across the roughly 700 repertoires, and roughly 10 million of these chains were shared by at least two donors. Raw reads were error-corrected and collapsed into unique sequences with a nearest-neighbor algorithm that merged closely related sequences to remove PCR and sequencing errors. Alignment of CDR3 sequences to IMGT reference sequences was used to assign V, D and J gene segments. For a sequence to be retained, at least a six-nucleotide match to both a V gene segment and a J gene segment was required. A rearrangement counted as productive if the CDR3 had no stop codons and remained in frame with V and J, and every other rearrangement counted as non-productive. CDR3 was defined according to IMGT convention as the region running from the second conserved V-encoded cysteine to the conserved J-encoded phenylalanine. The earlier analysis of 500 to 750 of the donors excluded any sequence lacking an unambiguous match to a single V gene segment. An earlier analysis of about 600 of the donors called V segments functional above 56.7% productive rearrangements and segregating when the between-donor standard deviation exceeded 5%. A statistical classification framework was built to diagnose cytomegalovirus status from the catalog of TCR beta chain sequences. A later analysis assigned V and J genes by comparing TCR nucleotide sequences with IMGT/GENE-DB human TR gene sequences. The TCRdist pipeline was used in a later analysis to assign CDR3 sequences and most-parsimonious VDJ recombination scenarios. In a later analysis, each TCR beta chain was defined by its CDR3 amino acid sequence together with its V-gene family, and reads without a unique V-gene family were excluded. In a later analysis, fewer than 600 highly shared, low-generation-probability nucleotide sequences were removed to address suspected cross-contamination and a sequencing artifact. In a later analysis, a clonal expansion index was calculated for each public chain from normalized within-repertoire ranks of inferred template counts. In a later analysis, generation probabilities were computed with a VDJ recombination model fitted to out-of-frame rearrangements, and the resulting probabilities were checked against IGoR. In a later analysis, hypergeometric tests were used to score TCR-TCR, TCR-HLA and TCR-CMV co-occurrence, with a repertoire-size bias correction applied to TCR pairs. In a later analysis, false discovery rates were estimated by permuting HLA or CMV assignments 20 times. In a later analysis, co-occurring TCRs were grouped using DBSCAN, with TCRdist sequence similarity added in when clustering inside HLA-allele-positive subsets. For co-occurrence clustering, repertoires with fewer than 30,000 or more than 120,000 public chains were excluded, along with five repertoires with anomalous nucleotide sharing. TCRdb took over this immuneACCESS table, retaining in-frame rearrangements with V and J assigned. Such tables are incomplete; in checked studies, under half of the missing clones stem from an unresolved V gene, and the remainder is unexplained. The D gene and trimming were derived from the DNA, and the V and J assignments and clone size from that table. Here the sample has 95,000 to 150,000 clones; roughly 74% occur a single time. The ten largest clonotypes hold around 3.9% of the sample.

The V and J ends are trimmed by 3 bases and 4 bases, leaving 15 bases between them. According to the germline V gene (reference sequence), CDR1 reads SEHNR and CDR2 reads FQNEAQ. Including the terminal cysteine and phenylalanine, the CDR3 comprises 15 residues. The entry retains the CDR3 DNA only, 45 bases that are in frame from base 1. These data originate in a study of cytomegalovirus exposure and HLA in healthy donors (dated by TCRdb to 2016 to 2017). For context, the study as a whole: An earlier analysis of some 500 of the donors reported 276 Gb of sequence data and roughly 100 million unique TCR beta sequences from about 179 million T cells. An early release covering about 600 HLA-typed donors comprised 250 to 350 gigabases of sequencing data and tens of millions of unique TCR sequences. Of the 300 to 500 genotyped donors, less than 90% were placed in the genetic ancestry cluster associated with self-reported Caucasian donors. The study was designed to test whether signatures of past pathogen exposure could be identified by cataloging public T cell receptors. The T cell repertoires of 666 subjects were profiled by immunosequencing and related to cytomegalovirus serostatus. In addition to the first cohort of around 670 subjects, a separate validation cohort of approximately 110 different subjects was used. To predict cytomegalovirus infection status, the study combined high-throughput TCR immunosequencing, statistical association of individual TCRs with disease status, and machine learning. A later analysis re-analyzed previously published TCR beta repertoires from 666 donors and added high-resolution HLA genotyping to study TCR occurrence patterns. Rather than drawing on any new phenotypic data, the later analysis identified candidate immune exposures from TCR beta sequences and the way those sequences occurred across donors. An earlier analysis of 587 of the donors used high-throughput TCR beta sequencing to judge whether each TCR beta V gene segment behaved as functional or pseudogenic. Alongside the repertoire data, information on donor age, sex, ethnicity and CMV serostatus was compiled. A later genetic analysis took genome-wide SNP genotypes for about 65% of the 666 donors and used that subset as a discovery cohort. All discovery cohort repertoires had been generated on a single sequencing platform. Both class I and class II loci were covered by HLA typing, at four-digit resolution. Typing coverage varied by locus: about 629-640 donors for A, B, C, DRB1 and DQB1; 500 to 550 for DQA1; over 600 for DPA1; approximately 470 for DPB1. Because of strong linkage in the cohort, a handful of DR-DQ haplotypes were treated as single units for association and clustering. Across some 400 genotyped donors of the cohort, an average of about 250,000 unique TCR beta nucleotide sequences per donor were sequenced, and 15% to 20% of those sequences were non-productive. Here is what the overall study found, with its caveats: An earlier analysis of several hundred of the donors showed that most TCR beta V segments appeared in productive rearrangements either about 90% or about 30% of the time, which broadly matched IMGT annotations. It was suggested by the authors that the approach could potentially be generalized to other disease states and immunological phenotypes. A few of the identified cytomegalovirus-associated TCR beta chains were confirmed in vitro to be specific for cytomegalovirus antigens. In a later analysis, HLA-associated TCR beta chains were found to be more clonally expanded and to have lower generation probabilities than equally common non-associated chains. The presence/absence analyses assumed that sequencing depth was roughly uniform across donors, and that assumption may not be true. Because counts were too low, roughly 18 rarely observed V segments, including chromosome 9 orphons, were left out of the earlier analysis of some 600 of the donors. A later genetic analysis associated a missense DCLRE1C variant with V-gene and J-gene trimming of TCR beta chains, and an independent cohort replicated the association. Most TCR sequences were seen in very few donors, while some public TCRs were found in many individuals. A total of 150 to 200 TCR beta chains were listed by the study as associated with cytomegalovirus. In a later analysis, the rate of TCR association differed among HLA loci, with DRB1 alleles having the most associated TCRs and HLA-C alleles having the fewest. Cytomegalovirus status was reported to be diagnosed by the classifier with high specificity and sensitivity in both the original and validation cohorts. According to a later analysis, parvovirus B19, influenza, CMV and Epstein-Barr virus appeared linked to several top co-occurrence clusters. Because some donors lacked HLA typing at each locus, the association tests relied only on the typed subset. In a later genetic analysis, fewer N-insertions in productive TCRs were reported among donors in an Asian-associated ancestry cluster than the roughly 700-donor mean. When HLA alleles, especially DR and DQ, strongly co-occurred, attributing TCR associations to individual alleles was difficult. In this cohort, only TCR beta chains were sequenced, and detectable features were limited by the absence of alpha or paired-chain data. Correlated functional status among segregating V segments might be attributable to linkage disequilibrium, but an unknown experimental factor could not be ruled out. A further reported finding was that TCR beta sequences accurately predicted the HLA-A and HLA-B alleles for most subjects in the first cohort. In a later analysis, most CMV-associated TCR beta chains were found to appear HLA-restricted, with HLA associations seemingly driven largely by CMV exposure. The 87-base-pair reads could not distinguish some IMGT-functional V segments, including TRBV6-2 and TRBV6-3, so those segments were excluded. Specific HLA alleles were associated with 15,000 to 20,000 TCR beta sequences at a false discovery rate of 0.05 in a later analysis. A cluster of highly shared sequence variants was judged likely to be a technical artifact of the sequencing pipeline. For the cohort, immune exposure information was limited to CMV serostatus.

Sequences were obtained from PBMCs. The receptor was derived from a woman between 45 and 60 years old in good health and CMV-seropositive. The sequence is built from TRBV7-9 and TRBJ2-5; the D gene is possibly TRBD2, with 6 bases matching. The base sequence is TGTGCCAGCAGCTTGGGCACGGGAGTAGGAGAGACCCAGTACTTC. Its amino acids are CASSLGTGVGETQYF. With all but the CDR3 taken from the reference TRBV7-9 and TRBJ2-5 genes, the full variable domain is: DTGVSQNPRHKITKRGQNVTFRCDPISEHNRLYWYRQTLGQGPEFLTYFQNEAQLEKSRLLSDRFSAERPKGSFSTLEIQRTEQGDSAMYLCASSLGTGVGETQYFGPGTRLLVL.